Only a few counts were recorded for the clone carrying this T cell receptor beta chain. Its antigen remains unidentified. The entry originates in a study of T cell repertoires in cytomegalovirus infection. Background on the study: Recently identified HLA-C-restricted CMV epitopes were used, and well-studied HLA-B-restricted CMV epitopes were used as well. Public TCR beta signatures were indicative of both CMV infection and a matching HLA type.

Findings of the study overall: In two of eight donors, the top clonotype was HLA-C-restricted CMV-specific.

TCRdb independently ran MiXCR on the reads; one entry per CDR3 protein. This table holds under 500,000 distinct CDR3 sequences, approximately 40% found once. Germline V gene sequence: CDR1 SGHTA, CDR2 FQGNSA. The CDR3 sequence is 16 residues long. V was clipped by 5 bases and J by 9 bases; unmatched bases: 15. This sequence originates from a human donor in good health (CMV status not recorded). Some clones in this sample may be carry-over from other donors' samples. J is TRBJ2-1 and V is TRBV7-2; TRBD2 matches 8 bases. The sample was cultured PBMCs, taken from culture after CMV antigen stimulation. The CDR3 DNA is TGTGCCAGCAGCCCCCGGGTGAGCGGGAGAGGTATTGAGCAGTTCTTC. Its translation is CASSPRVSGRGIEQFF.